Below, 2 T cell receptor beta chains from the same sample are listed, as sequenced in a study of T cell responses to AZD1222 COVID-19 vaccine. The protocol was immunoSEQ multiplex PCR, while the TCRdb copy is restricted to in-frame clones and leaves out a portion. In the table there are some 130,000 clones, about four fifths of which are singletons. The sample in question was peripheral blood, obtained on day 0 of AZD1222 vaccination. The receptors originated from an adult in good health.

The chain uses TRBV7-9 and TRBJ2-5; the D gene is possibly TRBD2 (5 bases). The CDR3 totals 18 residues. Germline V gives CDR1 SEHNR, CDR2 FQNEAQ (reference sequence). Trimming removed 2 bases at V and 0 bases at J, with 19 bases between. The CDR3 DNA is TGTGCCAGCAGCTTATTGGGTTCGTGGACTTTGTACCAAGAGACCCAGTACTTC. Residues: CASSLLGSWTLYQETQYF.

The chain is built from TRBV2 and TRBJ2-4, with D perhaps being TRBD1 or TRBD2 (7 bases each). V lost 0 bases to trimming and J lost 12 bases, with 15 bases between them. Germline V gene data show CDR1 as SNHLY and CDR2 as FYNNEI. CDR3 size: 14 residues. CDR3 DNA: TGTGCCAGCAGTGAAGCGACAGGGAGGGCGGCTCAGTACTTC. This gives the protein CASSEATGRAAQYF.